The 10 T cell receptor beta chains below come from one sample, sequenced in a study of identical twins. TCRdb itself ran the 5' RACE reads through MiXCR, one entry per CDR3 protein. The table records about 160,000 distinct CDR3 sequences, around 3.6% of them present only once. The specimen sequenced was memory T cells sorted from blood. These receptors all stem from a man in his late teens or twenties in good health.

This clonotype was detected many times. Here the CDR3 DNA reads TGTGCCAGCAGGAGGACAGGGGGCTTGGGCAATCAGCCCCAGCATTTT. Translation gives CASRRTGGLGNQPQHF. The chain combines TRBV28 with TRBJ1-5; 11 nucleotides align to TRBD1. This CDR3 contains 16 residues. The germline CDR1 and CDR2 sequences are MDHEN and SYDVKM. V shed 6 bases and J 2 bases; nucleotides not matched to a gene: 6.

This clonotype has only a few counts. The chain is built from TRBV18 and TRBJ2-5; no firm D call. Germline CDR1 KGHSH, CDR2 LQKENI. Trimming stripped 0 bases from V and 5 bases from J, with 7 bases between. The CDR3 runs 13 residues. The CDR3 region is CASSPPTDETQYF. CDR3 bases: TGTGCCAGCTCACCACCGACGGACGAGACCCAGTACTTC.

This clonotype has a count of ten or more. J is TRBJ1-1 and V is TRBV27; D is possibly TRBD1 (5 bases). The CDR3 runs 15 residues. The germline V and J ends were trimmed by 4 bases and 0 bases, with 12 bases remaining between them. Germline loops: CDR1 MNHEY, CDR2 SMNVEV (reference sequence). CDR3 coding DNA: TGTGCCAGCAGTTGGGGGACCCCCCTGAACACTGAAGCTTTCTTT. As protein: CASSWGTPLNTEAFF.

There are many counts of this clonotype. This chain uses TRBV7-6 with TRBJ2-1, with 15 nucleotides matching TRBD2. The germline gives CDR1 SGHVS, CDR2 FNYEAQ. CDR3 size: 16 residues. Unmatched junction bases numbered 4, after V lost 1 base and J lost 9 bases. The CDR3 bases are TGTGCCAGCAGCTTAGGGACTAGCGGGAGGGTCGGTGAGCAGTTCTTC. This translates into CASSLGTSGRVGEQFF.

This clonotype was observed many times. This rearrangement joins TRBV12-3 or TRBV12-4 to TRBJ2-1; D gene uncertain. The CDR3 totals 10 residues. Trimming removed 8 bases from V and 12 bases from J, with 11 bases in between. The CDR3 loop reads CASGELRQFF. CDR3 coding DNA: TGTGCCAGCGGAGAACTCCGGCAGTTCTTC.

This clonotype was seen repeatedly, ten times or more. The genes are TRBV16 and TRBJ2-7; D unresolved. The CDR3 is 16 amino acids. Germline V lookup: CDR1 KGHSY, CDR2 FQNENV. Trimming left V 0 bases short and J 3 bases short, with 15 bases between. CDR3: CASSQSLPSMVYEQYF. The CDR3 bases are TGTGCCAGCAGCCAATCTCTCCCCTCAATGGTCTACGAGCAGTACTTC.

This clonotype was observed at least ten times. CDR3 coding DNA: TGCAGTGCTAGAGTTCATGAGGGTAGCTTCGCCGGGAATGAGCAGTTCTTC. Its protein is CSARVHEGSFAGNEQFF. The V call is TRBV20-1, the J call TRBJ2-1, with D perhaps TRBD2 (5 bases). The CDR3 length is 17 residues. The germline V and J ends were trimmed by 1 base and 7 bases, with 23 bases remaining between them. CDR1 and CDR2 from the germline V gene are DFQATT and SNEGSKA (reference sequence).

This clonotype appeared many times. This chain uses TRBV2 with TRBJ2-4, with TRBD2 matching 10 bases. Trimming removed 4 bases from V and 3 bases from J; junction bases left unmatched: 15. The CDR3 sequence is 19 residues long. In germline, CDR1 is SNHLY, CDR2 FYNNEI. CDR3 protein: CASSAPGLAREEVKNIQYF. Here the CDR3 DNA reads TGTGCCAGCAGTGCCCCGGGACTAGCGAGAGAAGAAGTCAAAAACATTCAGTACTTC.

The sample holds many counts of this clonotype. This rearrangement joins TRBV11-2 to TRBJ2-1; D gene uncertain. Germline CDR1 reads SGHAT; CDR2 reads FQNNGV. Trimming pared 2 bases from V and 0 bases from J, leaving 14 bases between. This CDR3 has 17 residues. The DNA of the CDR3 is TGTGCCAGCAGCTTAATTCGCAGGCGCGACTCCTACAATGAGCAGTTCTTC. Translation: CASSLIRRRDSYNEQFF.

In this sample, this clonotype turned up many times. The chain joins TRBV5-1 to TRBJ2-1; 12 bases are shared with TRBD2. Germline V lookup: CDR1 SGHRS, CDR2 YFSETQ. Losses at the gene ends were 1 base for V and 6 bases for J; bases not matched to a gene: 5. The CDR3 runs to 16 residues. The CDR3 DNA reads TGCGCCAGCAGCTTGCCCTCTAGCGGGAGGGCCAATGAGCAGTTCTTC. Amino acids: CASSLPSSGRANEQFF.